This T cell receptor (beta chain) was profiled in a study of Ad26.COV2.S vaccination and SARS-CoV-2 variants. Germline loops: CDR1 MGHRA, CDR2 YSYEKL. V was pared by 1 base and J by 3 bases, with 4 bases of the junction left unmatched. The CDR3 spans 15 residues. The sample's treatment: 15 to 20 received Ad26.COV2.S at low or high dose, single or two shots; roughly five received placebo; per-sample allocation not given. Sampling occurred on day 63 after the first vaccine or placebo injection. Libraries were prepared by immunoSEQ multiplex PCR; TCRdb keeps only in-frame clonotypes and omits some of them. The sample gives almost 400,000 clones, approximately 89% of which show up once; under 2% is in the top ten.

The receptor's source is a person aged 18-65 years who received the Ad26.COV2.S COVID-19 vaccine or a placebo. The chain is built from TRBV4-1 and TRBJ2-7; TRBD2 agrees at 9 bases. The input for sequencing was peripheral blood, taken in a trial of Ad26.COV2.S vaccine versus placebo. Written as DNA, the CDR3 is TGCGCCAGCAGCCAAGTTAGCGGGAGCCACTACGAGCAGTACTTC. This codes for CASSQVSGSHYEQYF.